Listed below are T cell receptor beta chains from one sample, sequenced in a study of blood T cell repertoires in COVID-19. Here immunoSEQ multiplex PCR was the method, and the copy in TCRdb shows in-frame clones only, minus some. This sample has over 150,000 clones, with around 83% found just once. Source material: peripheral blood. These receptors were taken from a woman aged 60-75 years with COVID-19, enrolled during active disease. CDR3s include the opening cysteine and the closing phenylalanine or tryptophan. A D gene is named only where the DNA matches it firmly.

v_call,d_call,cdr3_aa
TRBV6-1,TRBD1,CASSDRTGGSGTEAFF
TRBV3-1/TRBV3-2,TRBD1,CASSQRHPGQSFYEGTF
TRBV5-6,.,CASSFTGATNEKLFF
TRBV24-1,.,CATSGGVNSGTQYF
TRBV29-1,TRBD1,CSVERPGGSTGELFF
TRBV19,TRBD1,CASSFTRQGPTNHYGYTF
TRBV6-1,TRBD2,CASSEKRGASYNEQFF
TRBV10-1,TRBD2,CASKLAGGPGNEQFF
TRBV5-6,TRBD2,CASSYGKVAGEVKADTQYF
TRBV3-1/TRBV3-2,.,CASSQGASNQPQHF
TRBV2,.,CASSSRVGTGELFF
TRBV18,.,CASSPKAGEGPQHF
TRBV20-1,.,CSASPHTLNTEAFF
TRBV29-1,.,CSVERWGNTEAFF
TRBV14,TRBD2,CASSQETSGFYNEQFF
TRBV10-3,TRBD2,CAHRGDAGGYNEQFF
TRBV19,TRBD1,CASSKQGADYEQYF
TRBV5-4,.,CASSRTGFDEQFF
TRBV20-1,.,CSASWRDLSGNTIYF
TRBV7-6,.,CASSPELGATNSPLHF
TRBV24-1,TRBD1,CATSDGPGQGNYGYTF
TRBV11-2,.,CASTHSGELFF
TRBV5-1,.,CASSWGTPNTGELFF
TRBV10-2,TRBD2,CASSPKAGGTGELFF